The 6 T cell receptor beta chains listed next were all sequenced from one sample in a study of blood T cell repertoires in COVID-19. Assay: immunoSEQ multiplex PCR; the TCRdb copy retains only in-frame clones and omits some. In the table there are 270,000 or so clones, about nine tenths of which are singletons. Specimen: peripheral blood. These receptors were obtained from a woman in her 30s with active or convalescent COVID-19.

This sequence joins TRBV7-2 and TRBJ1-3, with D hard to call. Germline V lookup: CDR1 SGHTA, CDR2 FQGNSA. V lost 7 bases to trimming and J lost 0 bases, with 7 bases between them. The CDR3 totals 13 residues. The CDR3 reads CASTGGSGNTIYF. Here the CDR3 DNA reads TGTGCCAGCACTGGCGGCTCTGGAAACACCATATATTTT.

This clone appeared a single time. The chain links TRBV5-1 to TRBJ2-7, with TRBD1 matching 7 bases. The CDR3 length is 17 residues. Germline V gene data show CDR1 as SGHRS and CDR2 as YFSETQ. V lost 3 bases, J lost 4 bases, and 16 bases stayed unmatched. CDR3 in amino acids: CASSSGQSPPSFYEQYF. The CDR3 DNA reads as TGCGCCAGCAGCTCGGGACAGTCCCCTCCCTCCTTTTACGAGCAGTACTTC.

This clone was counted a single time. The chain combines TRBV27 with TRBJ1-4; no firm D call. The germline V gene encodes CDR1 MNHEY and CDR2 SMNVEV (reference sequence). The CDR3 runs 12 residues. V shed 8 bases and J shed 8 bases, with 12 bases lying between them. CDR3 region: CASGRWAEKLFF. CDR3 in DNA: TGTGCCAGCGGTCGGTGGGCAGAAAAACTGTTTTTT.

This chain joins TRBV7-2 and TRBJ1-1, with 8 positions matching TRBD1. The CDR3 runs to 15 residues. The ends lost 3 bases at V and 4 bases at J; junction bases unmatched: 7. Germline V lookup: CDR1 SGHTA, CDR2 FQGNSA. CDR3 bases: TGTGCCAGCAGCTTTAGCCCCCAGGGGGCCACTGAAGCTTTCTTT. This codes for CASSFSPQGATEAFF.

The rearrangement joins TRBV7-2 to TRBJ2-5; D possibly corresponds to TRBD2 (5 bases). Germline V CDR1 and CDR2: SGHTA, FQGNSA. The CDR3 consists of 16 residues. V lost 2 bases, J lost 4 bases, and 17 bases lay in between. The CDR3 DNA is TGTGCCAGCAGCTTAAATCCGATGCGGGTGGGAGAGACCCAGTACTTC. This translates into CASSLNPMRVGETQYF.

This rearrangement joins TRBV7-2 to TRBJ2-3; D unclear. V was trimmed by 1 base and J by 10 bases, leaving 12 bases between them. Germline V CDR1 and CDR2: SGHTA, FQGNSA. The CDR3 runs to 13 residues. The CDR3 protein is CASSLERGVAQYF. Here the CDR3 DNA reads TGTGCCAGCAGCTTAGAAAGAGGTGTTGCGCAGTATTTT.